These 21 T cell receptor beta chains were all obtained from the same sample, sequenced in a study of T cell responses to AZD1222 COVID-19 vaccine. Clones were sequenced by immunoSEQ multiplex PCR, and TCRdb holds only the in-frame ones, with some missing. The sample has 250,000 to 300,000 clones; approximately 94% are singletons. The material was peripheral blood, obtained 28 days after the second AZD1222 dose. These receptors originate from an adult who received the AZD1222 COVID-19 vaccine.

The chain has TRBV18 and TRBJ2-2; possibly TRBD1 or TRBD2 for D (5 bases each). The CDR3 is 15 residues long. Germline CDR1 reads KGHSH; CDR2 reads LQKENI. Trimming pared 4 bases from V and 6 bases from J, leaving 15 bases between. The CDR3 nucleotides are TGTGCCAGCTCACGTCGGGACGGAGCCTCCGGGGAGCTGTTTTTT. It yields the protein CASSRRDGASGELFF.

The J gene is TRBJ2-2, the V gene TRBV2; D is uncertain. The CDR3 runs 12 residues. Trimming removed 5 bases at V and 5 bases at J, with 6 bases between. The germline gives CDR1 SNHLY, CDR2 FYNNEI. CDR3 in amino acids: CASSRFTGELFF. The CDR3 nucleotides read TGTGCCAGCAGTAGGTTTACCGGGGAGCTGTTTTTT.

Concerning this clone itself: Its ends do not fully match the called genes, so a read error is possible. The chain employs TRBV7-3 and TRBJ1-5; 8 nucleotides align to TRBD1. This CDR3 is 13 amino acids long. CDR1 and CDR2 (germline): SGHTA, FQGTGA. The CDR3 protein is CASSPPDRGPPNF. In DNA form, the CDR3 reads TGTGCCAGCAGCCCCCCCGACAGGGGACCTCCCAATTTT.

The chain uses TRBV27 and TRBJ2-5; possibly TRBD2 for D (6 bases). The germline V gene has CDR1 MNHEY and CDR2 SMNVEV (reference sequence). V was shortened by 0 bases and J by 5 bases, with 13 bases between the two germline ends. The CDR3 covers 15 residues. CDR3 sequence: CASSLSGTPGETQYF. The CDR3 DNA reads TGTGCCAGCAGTTTATCGGGGACTCCCGGGGAGACCCAGTACTTC.

V is TRBV7-9 and J is TRBJ1-4; 10 nucleotides align to TRBD1. Germline CDR1 reads SEHNR; CDR2 reads FQNEAQ (reference sequence). This CDR3 is 16 amino acids long. Germline trimming cut 2 bases from V and 7 bases from J; bases unmatched to any gene: 7. CDR3 loop: CASSLIGTGASEKLFF. DNA for the CDR3: TGTGCCAGCAGCTTAATAGGGACAGGGGCAAGTGAAAAACTGTTTTTT.

The chain carries TRBV27 and TRBJ2-1; D ambiguous. Trimming took 8 bases from V and 4 from J, leaving 15 bases between them. This CDR3 region has 14 residues. CDR1 and CDR2 (germline): MNHEY, SMNVEV (reference sequence). CDR3 DNA sequence: TGTGCCAGCCAATCGTGGGGTTTGTACAATGAGCAGTTCTTC. Protein product: CASQSWGLYNEQFF.

The chain joins TRBV4-1 to TRBJ2-7; 7 bases match TRBD1. The CDR3 totals 15 residues. Trimming cost V 3 bases and J 0 bases; bases outside gene matches: 5. Per the germline V gene, CDR1 is MGHRA and CDR2 is YSYEKL. The CDR3 bases are TGCGCCAGCAGCCAGACCAGGGACAGCTCCTACGAGCAGTACTTC. Its translation is CASSQTRDSSYEQYF.

This clone was picked up a small number of times. The chain combines TRBV19 with TRBJ2-1; D not certain. The germline gives CDR1 LNHDA, CDR2 SQIVND (reference sequence). V was shortened by 6 bases and J by 0 bases, with 15 bases between the two germline ends. The CDR3 consists of 16 residues. The CDR3 spells CASRERRSSSYNEQFF. The CDR3 nucleotides are TGTGCCAGTAGAGAAAGGCGGTCAAGCTCCTACAATGAGCAGTTCTTC.

DNA of the CDR3: TGTGCCAGCAGCTTAGCGTACAGCCAAGAGACCCAGTACTTC. It is translated as CASSLAYSQETQYF. The chain employs TRBV11-2 and TRBJ2-5, with D unclear. The CDR3 totals 14 residues. The V end lost 1 base, the J end lost 1 base, and 7 bases lay between the germline ends. The germline V gene encodes CDR1 SGHAT and CDR2 FQNNGV. Full variable domain (outside the CDR3, taken from reference TRBV11-2 and TRBJ2-5): EAGVAQSPRYKIIEKRQSVAFWCNPISGHATLYWYQQILGQGPKLLIQFQNNGVVDDSQLPKDRFSAERLKGVDSTLKIQPAKLEDSAVYLCASSLAYSQETQYFGPGTRLLVL.

The genes are TRBV20-1 and TRBJ1-1; the D is unclear. The germline CDR1 and CDR2 sequences are DFQATT and SNEGSKA (reference sequence). The CDR3 totals 11 residues. Here the CDR3 DNA reads TGCAGGTCCCAAGTGAACACTGAAGCTTTCTTT. Translated, it gives CRSQVNTEAFF.

The CDR3 reads CACTADRASYGYTF. The CDR3 DNA sequence: TGTGCCTGCACCGCGGACAGGGCGTCTTATGGCTACACCTTC. The gene calls are TRBV30 and TRBJ1-2; 8 positions agree with TRBD1. Losses at the gene ends were 6 bases for V and 5 bases for J; bases not matched to a gene: 11. Germline CDR1 and CDR2: GTSNPN and SVGIG (reference sequence). The CDR3 covers 14 residues. Together with reference TRBV30 and TRBJ1-2, the CDR3 gives the full variable domain: SQTIHQWPATLVQPVGSPLSLECTVEGTSNPNLYWYRQAAGRGLQLLFYSVGIGQISSEVPQNLSASRPQDRQFILSSKKLLLSDSGFYLCACTADRASYGYTFGSGTRLTVV.

The genes are TRBV5-4 and TRBJ1-6; D is uncertain. V lost 4 bases to trimming and J lost 10 bases, with 15 bases between them. Germline assignment: CDR1 SGHNT and CDR2 YYREEE (reference sequence). CDR3 length: 14 residues. This CDR3 is CASSPGIPNSPLHF. The CDR3 region has the DNA TGTGCCAGCAGCCCGGGGATTCCCAACTCACCCCTCCACTTT.

V is TRBV28 and J is TRBJ2-5; D is undetermined. The CDR3 is 15 residues long. V dropped 6 bases and J dropped 4 bases, with 18 bases sitting between them. CDR1 and CDR2 from the germline V gene are MDHEN and SYDVKM. The CDR3 protein is CASSPLGAARETQYF. Here the CDR3 DNA reads TGTGCCAGCAGCCCTCTCGGTGCAGCTCGAGAGACCCAGTACTTC.

This clone was seen only once. The chain uses TRBV4-1 and TRBJ2-7; 10 bases agree with TRBD2. Germline V CDR1 and CDR2: MGHRA, YSYEKL. The CDR3 sequence is 16 residues long. With 0 bases clipped from V and 7 bases from J, the junction kept 9 bases outside the gene matches. CDR3 in amino acids: CASSQDSPLLAGEQYF. The CDR3 DNA reads TGCGCCAGCAGCCAAGATTCCCCCTTACTAGCGGGAGAGCAGTACTTC.

The chain carries TRBV7-8 and TRBJ2-2, with D uncertain. The CDR3 loop spans 14 amino acids. The V end was cut by 5 bases, the J end by 2 bases, with 9 bases between. Germline V gives CDR1 SGHVS, CDR2 FQNEAQ. The CDR3 sequence is CASSPSGNTGELFF. The DNA of the CDR3 is TGTGCCAGCAGCCCGTCGGGCAACACCGGGGAGCTGTTTTTT.

The V and J genes are TRBV9 and TRBJ1-2; D remains ambiguous. The V gene lost 4 bases and the J gene lost 8 bases, with 6 bases spanning the gap. The CDR3 is made up of 10 amino acids. Germline V gene sequence: CDR1 SGDLS, CDR2 YYNGEE. The DNA for the CDR3 is TGTGCCAGCAGCCCGGGGGGCTACACCTTC. Translation: CASSPGGYTF.

V and J are TRBV30 and TRBJ1-1; 7 nucleotides align to TRBD1. The CDR3 length is 13 residues. J lost 8 bases, V lost 3 bases, and 9 bases had no gene match. Germline V lookup: CDR1 GTSNPN, CDR2 SVGIG (reference sequence). This chain's CDR3 is CAWSRTGPKEAFF. In DNA form, the CDR3 reads TGTGCCTGGAGCAGGACAGGTCCGAAAGAAGCTTTCTTT. Looking up the rest from reference TRBV30 and TRBJ1-1 gives the full variable domain: SQTIHQWPATLVQPVGSPLSLECTVEGTSNPNLYWYRQAAGRGLQLLFYSVGIGQISSEVPQNLSASRPQDRQFILSSKKLLLSDSGFYLCAWSRTGPKEAFFGQGTRLTVV.

V is TRBV13 and J is TRBJ1-1, with TRBD1 as a possible D gene (5 bases). Trimming shortened V by 5 bases and J by 11 bases, and 15 bases separated the two germline ends. Per germline, CDR1 PRHDT and CDR2 FYEKMQ (reference sequence). The length of the CDR3 is 12 residues. The CDR3 DNA follows: TGTGCCAGCAGCGAGGGGCCTCTGAGGGCTTTCTTT. Translated, it gives CASSEGPLRAFF.

The gene calls are TRBV4-3 and TRBJ1-1; no definite D call. Trimming left V 0 bases short and J 0 bases short, with 5 bases between. The CDR3 totals 14 residues. Germline V lookup: CDR1 LGHNA, CDR2 YSLEER. Here the CDR3 DNA reads TGCGCCAGCAGCCAAGATCTGGTGAACACTGAAGCTTTCTTT. This codes for CASSQDLVNTEAFF.

The chain combines TRBV15 with TRBJ2-3; D is possibly TRBD2 (6 bases). This CDR3 has 16 residues. The germline CDR1 and CDR2 sequences are LNHNV and YYDKDF (reference sequence). V was shortened by 0 bases and J by 6 bases, with 16 bases between the two germline ends. The DNA of the CDR3 is TGTGCCACCAGCAGAGATCTGGGAGGCCCAGTGGATACGCAGTATTTT. It encodes CATSRDLGGPVDTQYF.

The V gene is TRBV5-5, the J gene TRBJ2-7; no firm D call. Germline V gene sequence: CDR1 SGHKS, CDR2 YYEKEE (reference sequence). V was shortened by 0 bases and J by 2 bases, with 9 bases between the two germline ends. The CDR3 has 14 amino acids. The CDR3 region is CASSLGVTPYEQYF. The CDR3 DNA sequence: TGTGCCAGCAGCTTGGGGGTCACCCCCTACGAGCAGTACTTC.